This T cell receptor beta chain was captured in a study of blood T cells in healthy people across ages. Alongside a J-beta primer mix, a sample-barcoded 5' primer served in a second PCR lasting about 6 to 11 cycles. TCRdb analysed the 5' RACE reads with MiXCR anew, one entry per CDR3 protein. The table shows 1.5 million to 2 million distinct CDR3 sequences, with around 48% occurring only once. This CDR3 has 13 residues. Germline values: CDR1 DFQATT, CDR2 SNEGSKA (reference sequence). Study-wide results and caveats: Conclusively comparing naive with antigen-experienced cells was impossible with unsorted PBMCs. Possibly, changes in expanded clonotypes were confounded because donor CMV status was unknown.

Samples each had at least 6 micrograms of total RNA extracted. On this clonotype: The antigen is undetermined. The germline gene is not matched at one end of the junction; a read error may be the cause.

V gene TRBV20-1 combines with J gene TRBJ1-5; unclear D gene. The receptor was isolated from a woman aged 40 to 50 in good health. The sequencing input was blood. The CDR3 is CSAREVLTQPQHF. The CDR3 DNA reads TGCAGTGCTCGAGAGGTCTTGACGCAGCCCCAGCATTTT.